These 21 T cell receptor beta chains were all obtained from the same sample, sequenced in a study of blood T cell repertoires in COVID-19. TCRdb's copy holds only in-frame clones and misses some; the assay was immunoSEQ multiplex PCR. The table includes some 250,000 clones, around four fifths detected once. Sequencing used peripheral blood. The receptors derive from a man between 35 and 55 years old with acute or convalescent COVID-19.

The chain joins TRBV6-1 to TRBJ1-2; possibly TRBD1 for D (5 bases). Germline values: CDR1 MNHNS, CDR2 SASEGT. The CDR3 extends over 14 amino acids. Deletions cut 0 bases from V and 2 bases from J, with 7 bases between. As DNA, the CDR3 is TGTGCCAGCAGTGAAGCCCGGGGGAACTATGGCTACACCTTC. Translation gives CASSEARGNYGYTF.

CDR3 sequence (DNA): TGTGCCAGCTCAGCCCGGGAAAGAGAGACCCAGTACTTC. Its translation: CASSARERETQYF. The V call is TRBV18, the J call TRBJ2-5, with TRBD2 as a possible D gene (5 bases). CDR1 is KGHSH, CDR2 LQKENI, per germline. This CDR3 has 13 residues. Trimming cost V 5 bases and J 4 bases, with 11 bases left between them.

The chain is built from TRBV6-5 and TRBJ2-5; 7 bases agree with TRBD2. The germline V gene has CDR1 MNHEY and CDR2 SVGAGI. Unmatched junction bases numbered 1, after V lost 2 bases and J lost 4 bases. The CDR3 consists of 13 residues. In DNA form, the CDR3 reads TGTGCCAGCAGTTACCCGGGGGGAGAGACCCAGTACTTC. It specifies CASSYPGGETQYF.

This sequence joins TRBV5-1 and TRBJ1-3; D not resolved. V lost 4 bases to trimming and J lost 1 base, with 15 bases between them. The CDR3 is made up of 16 amino acids. The germline gives CDR1 SGHRS, CDR2 YFSETQ. DNA of the CDR3: TGCGCCAGCAGCGCGGCCATTCTGGAATCTGGAAACACCATATATTTT. This encodes CASSAAILESGNTIYF.

The chain is built from TRBV11-1 and TRBJ2-3; tentatively, D is TRBD2 (6 bases). The V end was cut by 5 bases, the J end by 4 bases, with 19 bases between. Germline values: CDR1 SGHAT, CDR2 FQDESV (reference sequence). The CDR3 has 16 amino acids. CDR3 sequence (DNA): TGTGCCAGCAGCCCAAATAGCGGAGGGCCCCCAGATACGCAGTATTTT. Its translation is CASSPNSGGPPDTQYF.

V usage is TRBV5-6 and J usage is TRBJ2-5, with 7 bases that match TRBD1. CDR1 is SGHDT, CDR2 YYEEEE, per germline. The CDR3 is 15 amino acids. After removal of 4 bases from V and 1 base from J, the junction contained 7 bases not matched to a gene. CDR3 coding DNA: TGTGCCAGCAGCCGATTAGACAGGGTCCAAGAGACCCAGTACTTC. Protein: CASSRLDRVQETQYF.

The chain combines TRBV9 with TRBJ2-5; 8 positions match TRBD1. V lost 5 bases, J lost 4 bases, and 1 base stayed unmatched. This CDR3 contains 12 residues. Per germline, CDR1 SGDLS and CDR2 YYNGEE. For the CDR3, the DNA is TGTGCCAGCAGGGGGACAGGAGAGACCCAGTACTTC. It translates to CASRGTGETQYF.

The chain combines TRBV19 with TRBJ2-2; 8 bases match TRBD1. The junction had 19 bases not matched to a gene; V was cut back by 6 bases and J by 4 bases. Looked up from germline, CDR1 is LNHDA and CDR2 is SQIVND (reference sequence). This CDR3 is built from 19 residues. The CDR3 protein is CASSPATGGDLTGTGELFF. CDR3 bases: TGTGCCAGTAGCCCCGCAACAGGGGGAGACTTAACGGGCACCGGGGAGCTGTTTTTT.

CDR3 loop: CASSLGTGTPDTQYF. CDR3 nucleotides: TGCGCCAGCAGCTTGGGGACAGGGACTCCAGATACGCAGTATTTT. The genes are TRBV5-1 and TRBJ2-3; 8 bases align to TRBD1. This CDR3 comprises 15 residues. Per germline, CDR1 SGHRS and CDR2 YFSETQ. With 0 bases clipped from V and 4 bases from J, the junction kept 4 bases outside the gene matches. Together with reference TRBV5-1 and TRBJ2-3, the CDR3 gives the full variable domain: KAGVTQTPRYLIKTRGQQVTLSCSPISGHRSVSWYQQTPGQGLQFLFEYFSETQRNKGNFPGRFSGRQFSNSRSEMNVSTLELGDSALYLCASSLGTGTPDTQYFGPGTRLTVL.

This chain connects TRBV5-1 to TRBJ1-1; D ambiguous. CDR3 length: 14 residues. Germline V CDR1 and CDR2: SGHRS, YFSETQ. Trimming shortened V by 0 bases and J by 1 base, and 7 bases separated the two germline ends. The CDR3 region has the DNA TGCGCCAGCAGCTTGGTCAGGCAGAACACTGAAGCTTTCTTT. Translated: CASSLVRQNTEAFF. The complete variable domain, with remaining parts taken from reference TRBV5-1 and TRBJ1-1, reads KAGVTQTPRYLIKTRGQQVTLSCSPISGHRSVSWYQQTPGQGLQFLFEYFSETQRNKGNFPGRFSGRQFSNSRSEMNVSTLELGDSALYLCASSLVRQNTEAFFGQGTRLTVV.

Only a few counts were recorded for this clone. The chain links TRBV3-1 (or the pseudogene TRBV3-2) to TRBJ1-1, with a possible D match to TRBD1 (5 bases). The germline gives CDR1 LGHDT, CDR2 YNNKEL (reference sequence). The CDR3 extends over 11 amino acids. Trimming stripped 11 bases from V and 3 bases from J, with 10 bases between. The CDR3 DNA reads as TGTGCCGCGGGGGATGACACTGAAGCTTTCTTT. Protein: CAAGDDTEAFF.

The chain uses TRBV7-2 and TRBJ1-6, with a tentative D call TRBD1 (6 bases). This CDR3 has 14 amino acids. The V gene lost 5 bases and the J gene lost 7 bases, with 12 bases spanning the gap. The germline CDR1 and CDR2 sequences are SGHTA and FQGNSA. The CDR3 coding sequence is TGTGCCAGCAGCACAGACAGGCAGAATTCACCCCTCCACTTT. This gives the protein CASSTDRQNSPLHF.

The chain carries TRBV7-3 and TRBJ2-4, with a weak D call TRBD1 (5 bases). V was shortened by 5 bases and J by 3 bases, with 14 bases between the two germline ends. Germline V lookup: CDR1 SGHTA, CDR2 FQGTGA. CDR3 length: 15 residues. CDR3 nucleotide sequence: TGTGCCAGCAGCCTAAATACAGGCGTCAAAAACATTCAGTACTTC. Its translation is CASSLNTGVKNIQYF.

The chain joins TRBV4-2 to TRBJ2-1, with unresolved D. In germline, CDR1 is LGHNA, CDR2 YNFKEQ. V lost 6 bases to trimming and J lost 5 bases, with 14 bases between them. This CDR3 is 14 amino acids long. As DNA, the CDR3 is TGTGCCAGCAGTCGATTTGACTCTGACAATGAGCAGTTCTTC. It translates to CASSRFDSDNEQFF.

This clone was counted once. The chain uses TRBV7-2 and TRBJ2-7; TRBD2 aligns across 9 bases. Germline assignment: CDR1 SGHTA and CDR2 FQGNSA. Losses at the gene ends were 3 bases for V and 0 bases for J; bases not matched to a gene: 6. There are 16 residues in the CDR3. The CDR3 DNA is TGTGCCAGCAGCTTCGCTGTTAGCGGGAGCTCCTACGAGCAGTACTTC. This translates into CASSFAVSGSSYEQYF.

Only one count was recorded for this clone. This chain connects TRBV10-3 to TRBJ1-5; perhaps TRBD1 as D (6 bases). CDR3 length equals 17 residues. The germline gives CDR1 ENHRY, CDR2 SYGVKD. V was pared by 1 base and J by 4 bases, with 17 bases between. CDR3 amino acids: CAISEFRDMVSNQPQHF. DNA for the CDR3: TGTGCCATCAGTGAGTTCCGGGACATGGTTTCTAATCAGCCCCAGCATTTT.

The chain carries TRBV7-8 and TRBJ2-5, with D maybe TRBD1 (8 bases). This CDR3 has 16 amino acids. Germline CDR1 is SGHVS and CDR2 is FQNEAQ. Trimming pared 2 bases from V and 5 bases from J, leaving 18 bases between. CDR3 loop: CASSLPQGEGIETQYF. DNA of the CDR3: TGTGCCAGCAGCTTACCACAGGGGGAGGGTATCGAGACCCAGTACTTC.

This rearrangement joins TRBV10-3 to TRBJ2-1, with TRBD1 as a possible D gene (5 bases). The V gene lost 0 bases and the J gene lost 5 bases, with 11 bases spanning the gap. Per the germline V gene, CDR1 is ENHRY and CDR2 is SYGVKD. This CDR3 contains 15 residues. This CDR3 reads CAISESKGYDNEQFF. The CDR3 nucleotides are TGTGCCATCAGTGAGTCCAAGGGGTATGACAATGAGCAGTTCTTC.

The chain recombines TRBV2 with TRBJ1-2, with a possible D match to TRBD1 (5 bases). CDR3 length: 14 amino acids. V was clipped by 2 bases and J by 7 bases, with 14 bases between them. CDR1 SNHLY and CDR2 FYNNEI come from the germline V gene. In DNA, the CDR3 is TGTGCCAGCAGTGAATACGGGGGAAGAAGTGGCTACACCTTC. It specifies CASSEYGGRSGYTF.

This clone was seen a few times. CDR3 sequence: CASSLSQRATGELFF. The CDR3 coding sequence is TGCGCCAGCAGTTTAAGCCAGCGGGCCACCGGGGAGCTGTTTTTT. The chain is built from TRBV5-1 and TRBJ2-2, with D possibly matching TRBD2 (6 bases). Germline V lookup: CDR1 SGHRS, CDR2 YFSETQ. There are 15 residues in the CDR3. Trimming took 5 bases from V and 4 from J, leaving 15 bases between them.

The rearrangement joins TRBV7-2 to TRBJ2-2; 7 bases align to TRBD2. Germline V gene data show CDR1 as SGHTA and CDR2 as FQGNSA. The trim removed 3 bases at V and 5 bases at J, leaving 12 bases unmatched. The CDR3 extends over 17 amino acids. CDR3 loop: CASSFWRRESGTGELFF. The CDR3 coding sequence is TGTGCCAGCAGCTTCTGGCGGCGGGAGTCGGGGACCGGGGAGCTGTTTTTT.